The 16 T cell receptor beta chains below come from one sample, sequenced in a study of control samples from healthy donors and cancer patients. Sequencing was performed with immunoSEQ multiplex PCR; in TCRdb, only in-frame clones are kept and a portion is missing. The sample carries around 130,000 clones, 80% to 90% recorded once. Sequenced: blood. These receptor sequences come from a man aged 25-45 years in good health.

The CDR3 region is CAISEEQGLNYGYTF. The CDR3 bases are TGTGCCATCAGTGAGGAACAGGGGCTAAACTATGGCTACACCTTC. The V and J genes are TRBV10-3 and TRBJ1-2, with TRBD1 matching 7 bases. The CDR3 consists of 15 residues. Germline-derived CDR1 and CDR2 are ENHRY and SYGVKD. The junction had 5 bases not matched to a gene; V was cut back by 2 bases and J by 2 bases.

The rearrangement uses TRBV30 and TRBJ1-1, with D hard to call. The germline V gene has CDR1 GTSNPN and CDR2 SVGIG (reference sequence). V lost 4 bases to trimming and J lost 7 bases, with 16 bases between them. The CDR3 is 13 amino acids. This CDR3 reads CAWTSELRREAFF. In nucleotides, the CDR3 is TGTGCCTGGACAAGTGAGCTACGGCGTGAAGCTTTCTTT.

The V call is TRBV6-5, the J call TRBJ1-2; unclear D gene. Germline-derived CDR1 and CDR2 are MNHEY and SVGAGI. This CDR3 is 12 amino acids long. The V end lost 11 bases, the J end lost 7 bases, and 17 bases lay between the germline ends. The CDR3 coding sequence is TGTGCCGTATCCCCGGGAAGGTTTGGCTACACCTTC. Its translation: CAVSPGRFGYTF.

The J gene is TRBJ1-1, the V gene TRBV7-2; D possibly corresponds to TRBD1 (6 bases). V lost 5 bases, J lost 4 bases, and 8 bases lay in between. CDR3 length: 12 amino acids. The germline CDR1 and CDR2 sequences are SGHTA and FQGNSA. DNA for the CDR3: TGTGCCAGCAGCCGAGGGGGCACTGAAGCTTTCTTT. Its protein product is CASSRGGTEAFF.

The chain carries TRBV11-3 and TRBJ1-2; the D gene is possibly TRBD1 (5 bases). This CDR3 region has 14 residues. The germline V gene has CDR1 SGHNT and CDR2 YENEEA. The V gene lost 1 base and the J gene lost 8 bases, with 14 bases spanning the gap. The CDR3: CASSLGADSWGYTF. The CDR3 DNA reads as TGTGCCAGCAGCTTAGGAGCCGACAGTTGGGGCTACACCTTC.

As to this clone: The junction departs from germline at one end; a sequencing error may be responsible. The V gene is TRBV5-1, the J gene TRBJ1-1; D ambiguous. CDR1 and CDR2 from the germline V gene are SGHRS and YFSETQ. The CDR3 totals 14 residues. The CDR3 reads CASSLGHPNPEAFF. The CDR3 nucleotides read TGCGCCAGCAGCTTGGGACACCCGAACCCTGAAGCTTTCTTT.

The chain uses TRBV7-2 and TRBJ1-5; D is unresolved. CDR3 length: 14 residues. V was clipped by 5 bases and J by 5 bases, with 13 bases between them. The germline CDR1 and CDR2 sequences are SGHTA and FQGNSA. The CDR3 region is CASSGPSPDQPQHF. DNA for the CDR3: TGTGCCAGCAGCGGCCCGTCCCCGGATCAGCCCCAGCATTTT.

CDR3 nucleotide sequence: TGTGCCAGTAGTATGGGTAGCGGACGCACAGATACGCAGTATTTT. It specifies CASSMGSGRTDTQYF. The chain joins TRBV19 to TRBJ2-3; possibly TRBD2 for D (6 bases). The CDR3 is 15 residues long. Germline CDR1 is LNHDA and CDR2 is SQIVND (reference sequence). Trimming cost V 3 bases and J 1 base, with 11 bases left between them.

The genes are TRBV24-1 and TRBJ2-1; 9 bases align to TRBD2. The CDR3 has 17 residues. Trimming at V came to 4 bases and at J to 7 bases, leaving 13 bases not matched to a gene. CDR1 is KGHDR and CDR2 is SFDVKD in the germline V gene. CDR3 sequence: CATSEPYLAGGQNEQFF. In DNA form, the CDR3 reads TGTGCCACCAGTGAACCGTACTTGGCGGGGGGGCAAAATGAGCAGTTCTTC.

This clone occurred a few times. The V call is TRBV2, the J call TRBJ1-5, with TRBD1 identical over 7 bases. From germline, CDR1 is SNHLY and CDR2 FYNNEI. V lost 5 bases to trimming and J lost 2 bases; unmatched junction nucleotides: 6. The CDR3 is made up of 15 amino acids. The CDR3 coding sequence is TGTGCCAGCAGTACCCACGGGACAGGCAATCAGCCCCAGCATTTT. Translated, it gives CASSTHGTGNQPQHF.

The CDR3 is CASSGQGRTDTQYF. CDR3 DNA: TGTGCCAGCAGCGGACAGGGGAGGACAGATACGCAGTATTTT. The genes are TRBV2 and TRBJ2-3, with 9 bases that match TRBD1. This CDR3 spans 14 amino acids. Per the germline V gene, CDR1 is SNHLY and CDR2 is FYNNEI. The ends lost 6 bases at V and 3 bases at J; junction bases unmatched: 4.

The table lists this clone with a few counts. The rearrangement joins TRBV5-6 to TRBJ1-2; perhaps TRBD1 as D (5 bases). The V gene's germline CDR1 is SGHDT and CDR2 YYEEEE. Trimming took 0 bases from V and 3 from J, leaving 9 bases between them. This CDR3 is 14 amino acids long. The CDR3 coding sequence is TGTGCCAGCAGCTTGGTACGGGGGGACTATGGCTACACCTTC. Protein product: CASSLVRGDYGYTF. Combining the CDR3 with reference TRBV5-6 and TRBJ1-2 gives the whole variable domain DAGVTQSPTHLIKTRGQQVTLRCSPKSGHDTVSWYQQALGQGPQFIFQYYEEEERQRGNFPDRFSGHQFPNYSSELNVNALLLGDSALYLCASSLVRGDYGYTFGSGTRLTVV.

This chain links TRBV6-5 with TRBJ1-1, with no clear D. Trimming removed 11 bases from V and 1 base from J, with 14 bases in between. CDR3 size: 13 residues. Germline assignment: CDR1 MNHEY and CDR2 SVGAGI. The CDR3 region is CAAKEGTNTEAFF. CDR3 coding DNA: TGTGCCGCCAAGGAGGGCACGAACACTGAAGCTTTCTTT.

The chain couples TRBV30 to TRBJ1-6, with 7 positions matching TRBD1. The CDR3 consists of 13 residues. J lost 8 bases, V lost 1 base, and 2 bases had no gene match. CDR1 and CDR2 from the germline V gene are GTSNPN and SVGIG (reference sequence). The CDR3 DNA sequence: TGTGCCTGGAGTGCCCAGGGGGATTCACCCCTCCACTTT. Protein product: CAWSAQGDSPLHF. The full variable domain, rest sourced from reference TRBV30 and TRBJ1-6, is SQTIHQWPATLVQPVGSPLSLECTVEGTSNPNLYWYRQAAGRGLQLLFYSVGIGQISSEVPQNLSASRPQDRQFILSSKKLLLSDSGFYLCAWSAQGDSPLHFGNGTRLTVT.

The chain links TRBV18 to TRBJ1-1; D remains unclear. There are 13 residues in the CDR3. Germline V lookup: CDR1 KGHSH, CDR2 LQKENI. Trimming took 4 bases from V and 0 from J, leaving 6 bases between them. The CDR3 loop reads CASSRDMNTEAFF. DNA for the CDR3: TGTGCCAGCTCACGAGACATGAACACTGAAGCTTTCTTT. The full variable domain, with the rest looked up from reference TRBV18 and TRBJ1-1, is NAGVMQNPRHLVRRRGQEARLRCSPMKGHSHVYWYRQLPEEGLKFMVYLQKENIIDESGMPKERFSAEFPKEGPSILRIQQVVRGDSAAYFCASSRDMNTEAFFGQGTRLTVV.

V and J are TRBV25-1 and TRBJ1-1; D gene unclear. This CDR3 has 12 amino acids. Trimming cost V 3 bases and J 5 bases, with 7 bases left between them. The germline CDR1 and CDR2 sequences are MGHDK and SYGVNS. DNA for the CDR3: TGTGCCAGCAGTGACGGGGTGACTGAAGCTTTCTTT. Its protein product is CASSDGVTEAFF. The whole variable domain, filled in from reference TRBV25-1 and TRBJ1-1, reads EADIYQTPRYLVIGTGKKITLECSQTMGHDKMYWYQQDPGMELHLIHYSYGVNSTEKGDLSSESTVSRIRTEHFPLTLESARPSHTSQYLCASSDGVTEAFFGQGTRLTVV.